These 2 T cell receptor beta chains were sequenced from one sample in a study of identical twins. TCRdb re-analysed the 5' RACE reads in MiXCR, keeping a single row per CDR3 protein. The sample has approximately 550,000 distinct CDR3 sequences; under 25% are singletons. The data were also submitted as part of a second study, on yellow fever vaccine responses in identical twins.

Sequences were obtained from CD4+ T cells sorted from blood. Source of these receptors: a woman younger than 30 in good health.

This chain uses TRBV28 with TRBJ2-5; either TRBD1 or TRBD2 may supply D (5 bases each). The CDR3 extends over 18 amino acids. Germline values: CDR1 MDHEN, CDR2 SYDVKM. V was pared by 3 bases and J by 2 bases, with 22 bases between. The CDR3: CASSFSPGLGSFQETQYF. CDR3 bases: TGTGCCAGCAGTTTTAGCCCGGGGCTCGGCTCCTTTCAAGAGACCCAGTACTTC.

The chain couples TRBV2 to TRBJ2-7; the D gene is possibly TRBD1 (5 bases). V lost 1 base to trimming and J lost 2 bases, with 6 bases between them. The germline gives CDR1 SNHLY, CDR2 FYNNEI. The length of the CDR3 is 13 residues. CDR3 residues: CASSEEGTYEQYF. The CDR3 DNA sequence: TGTGCCAGCAGTGAAGAGGGGACCTACGAGCAGTACTTC. Complete variable domain (other parts from reference TRBV2 and TRBJ2-7): EPEVTQTPSHQVTQMGQEVILRCVPISNHLYFYWYRQILGQKVEFLVSFYNNEISEKSEIFDDQFSVERPDGSNFTLKIRSTKLEDSAMYFCASSEEGTYEQYFGPGTRLTVT.